This passage covers 6 T cell receptor beta chains from one sample sequenced in a study of T cell clonality in common variable immunodeficiency. Repertoires were generated with immunoSEQ multiplex PCR, while TCRdb's copy carries only in-frame clones and drops some. The sample holds about 66,000 clones, and no clone turns up only once. Sequencing was done on a sample of peripheral blood mononuclear cells. The receptors were sampled from a person aged 18 to 69 in good health.

Points on this clone: The read ends 3 residues before the CDR3 terminus; that terminus is restored from the germline J gene. The rearrangement joins TRBV2 to TRBJ1-5; 8 nucleotides line up with TRBD1. The CDR3 consists of 14 residues. Looked up from germline, CDR1 is SNHLY and CDR2 is FYNNEI. Trimming removed 4 bases from V and 2 bases from J; junction bases left unmatched: 1. The CDR3: CASSVDRGNQPQHF. Incomplete CDR3 DNA: TGTGCCAGCAGTGTGGACAGGGGCAATCAGCCC.

Many counts were recorded for this clone. The CDR3 extends 3 residues past the end of the read, so its final part is completed from the germline J gene. V usage is TRBV7-2 and J usage is TRBJ2-5; the D gene is possibly TRBD1 (8 bases). The V end was cut by 5 bases, the J end by 5 bases, with 18 bases between. The CDR3 runs 15 residues. From germline, CDR1 is SGHTA and CDR2 FQGNSA. The CDR3 DNA, read in part, is TGTGCCAGCAGCCTGACCAGGGGGCGGGGGGAGACC. This gives the protein CASSLTRGRGET. The complete CDR3 sequence is CASSLTRGRGETQYF.

This clone was detected a few times. The CDR3 extends 3 residues past the end of the read, so its final part is completed from the germline J gene. This chain joins TRBV19 and TRBJ1-2, with D perhaps matching TRBD1 (6 bases). The CDR3 is 14 amino acids. Germline V gene data show CDR1 as LNHDA and CDR2 as SQIVND (reference sequence). Trimming removed 9 bases at V and 2 bases at J, with 16 bases between. CDR3 in amino acids: CASHTGSGNYGYTF. The sequenced part of the CDR3 DNA is TGTGCCAGCCATACAGGGTCGGGGAACTATGGC.

This clone was seen a handful of times. The CDR3 loop is CASLTSGSSYEQYF. CDR3 bases read: TGCGCCAGTCTGACTAGCGGAAGCTCCTACGAG. The rearrangement joins TRBV10-2 to TRBJ2-7; TRBD2 aligns across 9 bases. The missing CDR3 end, 3 residues past where the read stops, is filled in from the germline J gene. Trimming took 9 bases from V and 0 from J; bases not matched to a gene: 6. CDR1 and CDR2 from the germline V gene are WSHSY and SAAADI. This CDR3 has 14 amino acids.

This clone was observed at least ten times. The read comes to an end 3 residues before the CDR3 does, leaving the germline J gene to fill in the end. The V call is TRBV29-1, the J call TRBJ2-3, with 10 bases matching TRBD2. The CDR3 is 15 amino acids. The trim removed 4 bases at V and 0 bases at J, leaving 4 bases unmatched. CDR1 is SQVTM, CDR2 ANQGSEA, per germline. The CDR3 sequence is CSVGTSGLSTDTQYF. The part of the CDR3 DNA that was read is TGCAGCGTTGGGACTAGCGGACTTAGCACAGATACG.

This clone showed up many times. The CDR3 sequence: CASRWTGVHQPQHF. The CDR3 DNA, read in part, is TGTGCCAGCAGATGGACAGGGGTCCATCAGCCC. The rearrangement links TRBV6-2 or TRBV6-3 to TRBJ1-5; 9 positions match TRBD1. Coverage ceases 3 residues before the CDR3 finishes, and the germline J gene fills in the end. Germline values: CDR1 MNHEY, CDR2 SVGEGT. J lost 5 bases, V lost 6 bases, and 5 bases had no gene match. The CDR3 extends over 14 amino acids.